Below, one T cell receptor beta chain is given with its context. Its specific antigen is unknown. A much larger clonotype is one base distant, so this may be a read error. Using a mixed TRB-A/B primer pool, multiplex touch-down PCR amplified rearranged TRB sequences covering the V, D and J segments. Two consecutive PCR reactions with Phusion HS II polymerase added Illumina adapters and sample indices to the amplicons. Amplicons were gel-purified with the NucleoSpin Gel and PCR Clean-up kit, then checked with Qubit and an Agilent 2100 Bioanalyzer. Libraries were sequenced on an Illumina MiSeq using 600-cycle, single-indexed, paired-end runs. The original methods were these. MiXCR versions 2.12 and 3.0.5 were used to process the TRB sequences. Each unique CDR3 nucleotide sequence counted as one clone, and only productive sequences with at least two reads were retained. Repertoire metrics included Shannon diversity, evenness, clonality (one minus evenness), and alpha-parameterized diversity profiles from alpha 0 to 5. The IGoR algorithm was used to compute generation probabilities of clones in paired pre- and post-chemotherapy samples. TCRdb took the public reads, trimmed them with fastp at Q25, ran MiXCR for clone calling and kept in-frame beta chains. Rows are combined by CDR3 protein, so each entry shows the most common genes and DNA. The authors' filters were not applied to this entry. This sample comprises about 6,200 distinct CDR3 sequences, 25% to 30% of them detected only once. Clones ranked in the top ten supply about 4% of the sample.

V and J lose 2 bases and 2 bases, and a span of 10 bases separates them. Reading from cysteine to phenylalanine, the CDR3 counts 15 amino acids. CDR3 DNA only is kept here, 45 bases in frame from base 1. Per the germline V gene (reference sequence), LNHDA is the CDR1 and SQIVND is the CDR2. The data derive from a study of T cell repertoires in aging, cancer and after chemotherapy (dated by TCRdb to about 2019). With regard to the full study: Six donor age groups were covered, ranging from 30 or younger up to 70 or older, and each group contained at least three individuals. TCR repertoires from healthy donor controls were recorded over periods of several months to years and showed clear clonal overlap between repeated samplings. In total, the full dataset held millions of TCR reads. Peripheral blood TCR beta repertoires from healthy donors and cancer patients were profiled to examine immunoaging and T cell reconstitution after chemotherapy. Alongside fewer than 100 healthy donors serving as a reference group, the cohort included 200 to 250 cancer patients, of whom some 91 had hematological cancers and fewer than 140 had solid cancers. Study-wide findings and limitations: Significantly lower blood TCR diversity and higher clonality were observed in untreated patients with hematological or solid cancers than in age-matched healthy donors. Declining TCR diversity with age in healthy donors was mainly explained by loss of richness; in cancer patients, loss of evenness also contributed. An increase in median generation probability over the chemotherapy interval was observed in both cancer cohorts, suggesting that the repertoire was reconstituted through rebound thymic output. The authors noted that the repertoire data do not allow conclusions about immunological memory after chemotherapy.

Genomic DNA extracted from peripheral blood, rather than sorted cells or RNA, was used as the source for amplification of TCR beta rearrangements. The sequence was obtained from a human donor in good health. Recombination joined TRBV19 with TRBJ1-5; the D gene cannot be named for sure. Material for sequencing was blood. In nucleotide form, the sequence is TGTGCCAGTAGTATACCGAACACAGGCAATCAGCCCCAGCATTTT. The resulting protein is CASSIPNTGNQPQHF.